These 29 T cell receptor beta chains were sequenced from one sample in a study of shared clonotypes between healthy human individuals. Clones were read by immunoSEQ multiplex PCR, and TCRdb kept only the in-frame ones, dropping some. The sample lists 2 million to 2.5 million clones; about 95% were seen once. It was CD45RO-negative cells, positively selected for CCR7, that made up naive CD8 cells, with terminally differentiated effector memory CD45RA+ cells excluded. Input material: naive CD8+ T cells sorted from blood. The receptors shown here come from a man aged 18-30 years in good health.

The rearrangement uses TRBV27 and TRBJ1-3; D is perhaps TRBD1 (6 bases). This CDR3 has 18 residues. Germline CDR1 is MNHEY and CDR2 is SMNVEV (reference sequence). V lost 1 base and J lost 0, with 16 bases in between. This CDR3 is CASSLYPITGASGNTIYF. Here the CDR3 DNA reads TGTGCCAGCAGTTTATACCCTATCACGGGGGCCTCTGGAAACACCATATATTTT.

The J gene is TRBJ2-1, the V gene TRBV27; possible D gene TRBD1, 5 bases. V lost 5 bases and J 2 bases, leaving 13 bases between the germline ends. Germline CDR1 and CDR2: MNHEY and SMNVEV (reference sequence). The CDR3 contains 15 residues. The CDR3 DNA reads TGTGCCAGCAGTCTTACAGGAGTTCCCTACAATGAGCAGTTCTTC. Amino acids: CASSLTGVPYNEQFF.

In this sample, this clone turned up a few times. The same CDR3 can be traced to other DNA sequences in this sample. The rearrangement links TRBV27 to TRBJ2-7; 11 bases agree with TRBD1. The CDR3 length is 13 residues. Trimming removed 4 bases from V and 7 bases from J; junction bases left unmatched: 3. The germline gives CDR1 MNHEY, CDR2 SMNVEV (reference sequence). The CDR3 region has the DNA TGTGCCAGCAGTTGGGACAGGGGGGGAGAGCAGTACTTC. Protein product: CASSWDRGGEQYF.

V and J are TRBV7-2 and TRBJ2-1; D gene uncertain. V lost 1 base and J 4 bases, leaving 14 bases between the germline ends. Germline V lookup: CDR1 SGHTA, CDR2 FQGNSA. This CDR3 has 16 residues. Here the CDR3 DNA reads TGTGCCAGCAGCTTAGAGGCCAATTATCGGTACAATGAGCAGTTCTTC. This encodes CASSLEANYRYNEQFF.

Written as DNA, the CDR3 is TGTGCCATCAGTCCCGGTGGGGAGAGCAATCAGCCCCAGCATTTT. Protein: CAISPGGESNQPQHF. V usage is TRBV10-3 and J usage is TRBJ1-5; D gene ambiguous. CDR1 and CDR2 from the germline V gene are ENHRY and SYGVKD. V gave up 5 bases and J gave up 1 base, with 12 bases separating them. This CDR3 is 15 amino acids long.

This chain uses TRBV6-1 with TRBJ1-1; D is possibly TRBD1 (5 bases). This CDR3 comprises 15 residues. Germline loops: CDR1 MNHNS, CDR2 SASEGT. The V and J ends lost 2 bases and 1 base respectively, with 11 bases between them. CDR3 bases: TGTGCCAGCAGTGAATACCCAGGGACGAACACTGAAGCTTTCTTT. This encodes CASSEYPGTNTEAFF.

The rearrangement uses TRBV19 and TRBJ2-7; the match to TRBD2 covers 13 bases. Trimming cost V 10 bases and J 6 bases; bases outside gene matches: 3. Germline V gene sequence: CDR1 LNHDA, CDR2 SQIVND (reference sequence). The CDR3 is 12 amino acids. The CDR3 is CATGLAGVEQYF. The CDR3 DNA follows: TGTGCCACCGGACTAGCGGGAGTCGAGCAGTACTTC. The full variable domain, with the rest looked up from reference TRBV19 and TRBJ2-7, is DGGITQSPKYLFRKEGQNVTLSCEQNLNHDAMYWYRQDPGQGLRLIYYSQIVNDFQKGDIAEGYSVSREKKESFPLTVTSAQKNPTAFYLCATGLAGVEQYFGPGTRLTVT.

This rearrangement joins TRBV7-9 to TRBJ2-1; TRBD1 matches 8 bases. The CDR3 length is 12 residues. The ends lost 8 bases at V and 9 bases at J; junction bases unmatched: 6. Germline V gene sequence: CDR1 SEHNR, CDR2 FQNEAQ (reference sequence). The DNA for the CDR3 is TGTGCCAGCTTGGGGGACAGGCTTGAGCAGTTCTTC. This translates into CASLGDRLEQFF.

This chain joins TRBV28 and TRBJ1-4; D may be TRBD1 (5 bases). The CDR3 extends over 12 amino acids. Looked up from germline, CDR1 is MDHEN and CDR2 is SYDVKM. V was clipped by 4 bases and J by 6 bases, with 6 bases between them. CDR3 nucleotide sequence: TGTGCCAGCAGTTCAGGGCATGAAAAACTGTTTTTT. It codes for CASSSGHEKLFF.

This clone was seen a single time. V is TRBV4-2 and J is TRBJ2-7; 7 bases match TRBD2. The germline V gene encodes CDR1 LGHNA and CDR2 YNFKEQ. The CDR3 sequence is 15 residues long. The V gene end was trimmed by 4 bases and the J gene end by 0 bases; junction bases not matched to a gene: 6. CDR3 sequence reads: CASSPRPGGSYEQYF. The DNA of the CDR3 is TGTGCCAGCAGCCCCCGCCCGGGGGGCTCCTACGAGCAGTACTTC.

This chain links TRBV5-4 with TRBJ1-1; no clear D gene. V lost 0 bases to trimming and J lost 8 bases, with 11 bases between them. Germline V gene sequence: CDR1 SGHNT, CDR2 YYREEE (reference sequence). The CDR3 length is 13 residues. The chain's CDR3 is CASSLVPAQEAFF. DNA for the CDR3: TGTGCCAGCAGCTTGGTGCCTGCTCAGGAAGCTTTCTTT.

V gene TRBV6-5 combines with J gene TRBJ2-5; 7 nucleotides line up with TRBD1. The CDR3 has 16 residues. Germline CDR1 reads MNHEY; CDR2 reads SVGAGI. The V gene end was trimmed by 2 bases and the J gene end by 5 bases; junction bases not matched to a gene: 11. This CDR3 is CASSYTGAPEGETQYF. CDR3 bases: TGTGCCAGCAGTTACACAGGGGCTCCTGAGGGGGAGACCCAGTACTTC.

The chain employs TRBV9 and TRBJ2-7, with TRBD2 matching 13 bases. Germline CDR1 reads SGDLS; CDR2 reads YYNGEE. Trimming cost V 4 bases and J 2 bases; bases outside gene matches: 6. The CDR3 covers 16 residues. The CDR3 protein is CASSPAGLAGAYEQYF. The CDR3 DNA reads as TGTGCCAGCAGCCCCGCCGGACTAGCGGGAGCCTACGAGCAGTACTTC. The whole variable domain, filled in from reference TRBV9 and TRBJ2-7, reads DSGVTQTPKHLITATGQRVTLRCSPRSGDLSVYWYQQSLDQGLQFLIQYYNGEERAKGNILERFSAQQFPDLHSELNLSSLELGDSALYFCASSPAGLAGAYEQYFGPGTRLTVT.

This chain uses TRBV11-2 with TRBJ2-7; 7 bases match TRBD1. The germline CDR1 and CDR2 sequences are SGHAT and FQNNGV. The CDR3 totals 15 residues. Trimming removed 3 bases from V and 5 bases from J; junction bases left unmatched: 10. The CDR3 region is CASSFVVTGTDEQYF. CDR3 DNA sequence: TGTGCCAGCAGCTTTGTGGTGACAGGGACGGACGAGCAGTACTTC.

This clone was recorded only once. V and J are TRBV7-8 and TRBJ1-2; D unclear. The CDR3 is 15 amino acids. Germline V gene data show CDR1 as SGHVS and CDR2 as FQNEAQ. Trimming removed 6 bases at V and 8 bases at J, with 22 bases between. The CDR3 reads CASRPNAGPSGGYTF. CDR3 DNA sequence: TGTGCCAGCAGGCCGAATGCCGGGCCCTCGGGCGGCTACACCTTC.

The chain combines TRBV9 with TRBJ2-7, with TRBD1 matching 10 bases. V was pared by 3 bases and J by 7 bases, with 10 bases of the junction left unmatched. The CDR3 has 15 residues. Germline CDR1 SGDLS, CDR2 YYNGEE. The CDR3 bases are TGTGCCAGCAGCGGACGACAGGGGGCTCTGGGGGAGCAGTACTTC. Amino acid sequence: CASSGRQGALGEQYF.

The V and J genes are TRBV7-9 and TRBJ2-5, with a possible D match to TRBD1 (5 bases). V lost 2 bases and J 5 bases, leaving 21 bases between the germline ends. The CDR3 covers 17 residues. Germline CDR1 SEHNR, CDR2 FQNEAQ (reference sequence). The CDR3 reads CASSLPDDSFVRETQYF. Written as DNA, the CDR3 is TGTGCCAGCAGCTTACCCGACGACAGCTTCGTTCGGGAGACCCAGTACTTC.

V usage is TRBV11-3 and J usage is TRBJ2-2; perhaps TRBD1 as D (5 bases). CDR3 length: 13 amino acids. V was cut by 5 bases and J by 8 bases, with 12 bases left in between. CDR1 SGHNT and CDR2 YENEEA come from the germline V gene. In nucleotides, the CDR3 is TGTGCCAGCAGCCCAGGACATTCTGGGGAGCTGTTTTTT. It encodes CASSPGHSGELFF.

The V gene is TRBV7-9, the J gene TRBJ2-5, with TRBD1 matching over 9 bases. Germline V CDR1 and CDR2: SEHNR, FQNEAQ (reference sequence). The CDR3 totals 15 residues. After removal of 5 bases from V and 5 bases from J, the junction contained 9 bases not matched to a gene. CDR3 sequence (DNA): TGTGCCAGCAGCCCGCGGACAGGGGAAGGGGAGACCCAGTACTTC. Its protein is CASSPRTGEGETQYF.

The chain has TRBV7-9 and TRBJ1-1; 11 nucleotides match TRBD1. The V gene's germline CDR1 is SEHNR and CDR2 FQNEAQ (reference sequence). The CDR3 is 15 residues long. Germline trimming cut 4 bases from V and 3 bases from J; bases unmatched to any gene: 4. The CDR3 DNA reads TGTGCCAGCAGCTGGGGACAGGGGGAGTACACTGAAGCTTTCTTT. The encoded protein is CASSWGQGEYTEAFF.

This clone occurred once. The chain combines TRBV2 with TRBJ2-3; 10 bases are shared with TRBD2. The germline CDR1 and CDR2 sequences are SNHLY and FYNNEI. The J segment lost 6 bases and the V segment lost 7 bases, leaving 10 bases of the junction unmatched. CDR3 length: 15 amino acids. CDR3 in amino acids: CASMGGAGGLDTQYF. CDR3 sequence (DNA): TGTGCCAGCATGGGCGGAGCGGGGGGGCTGGATACGCAGTATTTT.

This chain connects TRBV9 to TRBJ2-7; 15 nucleotides match TRBD2. The ends lost 4 bases at V and 5 bases at J; junction bases unmatched: 7. The CDR3 runs to 16 residues. The V gene's germline CDR1 is SGDLS and CDR2 YYNGEE. In DNA form, the CDR3 reads TGTGCCAGCAGCCCGGGGACTAGCGGGGGGTCCGACGAGCAGTACTTC. The encoded protein is CASSPGTSGGSDEQYF. The entire variable domain, with the rest obtained from reference TRBV9 and TRBJ2-7, is as follows: DSGVTQTPKHLITATGQRVTLRCSPRSGDLSVYWYQQSLDQGLQFLIQYYNGEERAKGNILERFSAQQFPDLHSELNLSSLELGDSALYFCASSPGTSGGSDEQYFGPGTRLTVT.

The V gene is TRBV6-5, the J gene TRBJ1-3; D gene uncertain. CDR3 length: 15 residues. V was clipped by 0 bases and J by 3 bases, with 9 bases between them. The V gene's germline CDR1 is MNHEY and CDR2 SVGAGI. The CDR3 DNA reads TGTGCCAGCAGTTACTCGCACGAGTTTGGAAACACCATATATTTT. Its protein product is CASSYSHEFGNTIYF.

The V and J genes are TRBV5-1 and TRBJ1-4; D is unclear. CDR3 length equals 16 residues. V shed 0 bases and J shed 4 bases, with 13 bases lying between them. In germline, CDR1 is SGHRS, CDR2 YFSETQ. CDR3 sequence reads: CASSLETPALNEKLFF. The CDR3 nucleotides are TGCGCCAGCAGCTTGGAAACCCCCGCGCTTAATGAAAAACTGTTTTTT.

This chain uses TRBV19 with TRBJ2-2; D possibly matches TRBD1 or TRBD2 (5 bases each). Germline CDR1 and CDR2: LNHDA and SQIVND (reference sequence). The CDR3 extends over 13 amino acids. The V and J ends lost 3 bases and 6 bases respectively, with 8 bases between them. For the CDR3, the DNA is TGTGCCAGTAGTATTCGGGGCCCCGGGGAGCTGTTTTTT. Translation gives CASSIRGPGELFF. The full variable domain, with the rest looked up from reference TRBV19 and TRBJ2-2, is DGGITQSPKYLFRKEGQNVTLSCEQNLNHDAMYWYRQDPGQGLRLIYYSQIVNDFQKGDIAEGYSVSREKKESFPLTVTSAQKNPTAFYLCASSIRGPGELFFGEGSRLTVL.

The chain is built from TRBV5-8 and TRBJ2-1, with unresolved D. Germline V gives CDR1 SGHTS, CDR2 YDEGEE. The germline V and J ends were trimmed by 4 bases and 1 base, with 9 bases remaining between them. This CDR3 spans 14 amino acids. CDR3 sequence reads: CASSPRVSYNEQFF. The CDR3 coding sequence is TGTGCCAGCAGCCCCCGGGTTTCCTACAATGAGCAGTTCTTC.

V gene TRBV6-1 combines with J gene TRBJ2-5; 12 bases map to TRBD2. CDR1 is MNHNS and CDR2 is SASEGT in the germline V gene. The CDR3 covers 13 residues. V gave up 10 bases and J gave up 3 bases; unmatched junction bases: 3. This chain's CDR3 is CATRTSGKETQYF. In DNA form, the CDR3 reads TGTGCCACCCGGACTAGCGGGAAAGAGACCCAGTACTTC.

The chain links TRBV28 to TRBJ2-5; 9 nucleotides align to TRBD1. CDR3 size: 14 residues. Germline assignment: CDR1 MDHEN and CDR2 SYDVKM. Trimming at V came to 6 bases and at J to 10 bases, leaving 12 bases not matched to a gene. CDR3 amino acids: CASRLPGQGNYQYF. DNA for the CDR3: TGTGCCAGCAGGCTGCCGGGACAGGGAAATTACCAGTACTTC.

This chain links TRBV28 with TRBJ1-2; TRBD1 aligns across 12 bases. From germline, CDR1 is MDHEN and CDR2 SYDVKM. With 6 bases clipped from V and 8 bases from J, the junction kept 10 bases outside the gene matches. The CDR3 runs 15 residues. The CDR3 loop is CASSYRDRGLQGYTF. The CDR3 DNA reads as TGTGCCAGCAGCTACAGGGACAGGGGGCTACAGGGCTACACCTTC.